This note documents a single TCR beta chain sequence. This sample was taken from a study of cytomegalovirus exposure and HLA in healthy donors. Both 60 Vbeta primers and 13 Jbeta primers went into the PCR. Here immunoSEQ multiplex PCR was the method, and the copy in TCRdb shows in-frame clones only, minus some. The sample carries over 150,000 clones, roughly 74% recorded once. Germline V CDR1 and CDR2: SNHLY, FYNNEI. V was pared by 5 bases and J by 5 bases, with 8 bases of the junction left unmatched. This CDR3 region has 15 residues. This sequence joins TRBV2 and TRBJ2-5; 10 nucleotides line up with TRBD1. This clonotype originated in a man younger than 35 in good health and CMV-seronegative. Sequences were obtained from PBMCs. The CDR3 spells CASSTDRGRYETQYF. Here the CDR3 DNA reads TGTGCCAGCAGTACCGACAGGGGGCGGTACGAGACCCAGTACTTC.